Below, one T cell receptor (beta chain) is given with its context. Its antigen is not yet known. No clone much larger than this one lies a single base away; base qualities are absent. This entry is derived from a study of identical twins (dated by TCRdb to 2016 to 2017). About the full investigation: The study deep-sequenced TCR alpha and beta repertoires from monozygotic twins, unrelated adults of various ages and cord blood to test whether fetal clonotypes persist. Replicate twin experiments were performed at different times using different library preparation protocols to rule out contamination. Results and caveats for the whole study, not just this receptor: Because the same donors could not be followed over many years, conclusions were based on cross-sectional statistical analysis. Abundant cord blood beta clonotypes carried fewer insertions; young adult naive repertoires showed a weaker similar trend, while memory repertoires showed none. Compared with coincidental sharing between unrelated individuals, out-of-frame TCR alpha sequences shared between twins showed an excess of sequences with low generation probability. Zero-insertion analyses could be partly confounded by invariant T cells such as MAIT and iNKT, though diverse VJ usage argued against such confounding for most clonotypes. Recombination models systematically underestimated out-of-frame TCR alpha sharing in monozygotic twins but agreed with sharing between unrelated individuals. The excess sharing between twins in beta out-of-frame sequences was weaker because fewer shared sequences reduced the signal-to-noise ratio.

Library preparation was by 5' RACE. Sequenced using an Illumina HiSeq 2000. Template switching introduced a universal primer binding site; the final cDNA contained a unique molecular identifier, enabling accurate counting of TCR cDNA molecules. Specific primers in the conserved constant-segment region were used to synthesize first-strand cDNA for the TCR alpha and beta chains. To control for contamination, every cDNA library carried two barcodes: a SMART-Mk sample barcode plus Illumina barcodes. TruSeq adapter sequences, together with Illumina sample barcodes, were added in two successive PCR steps. TCR alpha and beta cDNA libraries were sequenced on the Illumina HiSeq platform with custom primers. The authors' pipeline ran thus. Unique molecular identifiers were extracted from raw reads with MiGEC, and CDR3 positions were determined with MiXCR. Recombination models were inferred per individual with the repgenHMM and IGoR tools using an EM algorithm. The tcR package in R was used for shared clonotype analysis, with sharing normalized by the product of cloneset sizes. Out-of-frame nonproductive sequences were analyzed to study raw recombination free of thymic and clonal selection effects. TCRdb reworked the public reads: Q25 trimming with fastp, MiXCR clone assembly, productive beta chains retained. Each entry is one CDR3 protein sequence, shown with its most common DNA and genes. In this record, the V and J calls reflect TCRdb's handling and not the investigators' own analysis. For this sample there are hundreds of thousands of distinct CDR3 sequences; more than 20% appear just once. The ten largest clones add up to approximately 2.9% of the sample.

Every donor in the study was a healthy Caucasian. Three pairs of female monozygotic twins, all aged roughly 18 to 29 years, made up the twin cohort. Positive isolation kits from Invitrogen were used to isolate the CD4+ and CD8+ T cell populations. The CDR3 starts with the cysteine, ends with the phenylalanine, and has 15 residues. The retained sequence is limited to the CDR3, 45 bases, with the frame set at the first base. V gives up 5 bases and J gives up 0 bases, and the segment between their germline ends measures 11 bases. These data also featured in a second study, about T cells expressing NK-cell markers. Drawing on the second study: About eight donors provided sorted CD3+CD56+NKG2C+, CD3+CD56+NKG2C- and CD3+CD56-NKG2C+ T-cell subsets, whose TCR beta-chain repertoires were profiled. Of the eight sequenced donors, seven were found to be HCMV-seropositive and one was found to be HCMV-seronegative. To restrict sorting to alphabetaTCR-expressing T cells, an anti-gammadeltaTCR antibody was added in several experiments. For roughly 6 donors, the dominant CD3+CD56+NKG2C+ clonotypes were among the top 10 CD8+ clonotypes and accounted for about 1.0-7.5% of CD8+ T cells. Those dominant clonotypes were again the most abundant among CD3+CD56-NKG2C+ cells in a few donors, at 28.3-60.1%. It remained unclear whether the expanded NKG2C-expressing T cell clones were specific for HCMV antigens. The study sequenced eight donors, all healthy volunteers chosen at random: three men and five women. HCMV-specific IgG was detected in serum with a commercial ELISA kit to determine HCMV serostatus. MIGEC handled demultiplexing of the reads and grouping by UMI, while MiTCR was used to assemble and quantify clonotypes. To exclude erroneous sequences, any TCR cDNA sequence not supported by at least two reads was discarded. The tcR package was used for downstream repertoire analysis, and clonotypes were matched across fractions by CDR3 nucleotide sequence plus V segment. VDJmatch was used to annotate antigen specificity against VDJdb, with one amino acid substitution allowed in CDR3.

What was sequenced was CD4+ T cells sorted from blood. Here the chain combines TRBV12-3 or TRBV12-4 and TRBJ1-5; a confident D gene designation cannot be given. The sequence was obtained from a woman aged 18-30 years in good health. In nucleotide form, the sequence is TGTGCCAGCAGTCGACGGCAGAATAGCAATCAGCCCCAGCATTTT. It is translated as CASSRRQNSNQPQHF.